A single sample is the source of the 10 T cell receptor beta chains below, sequenced in a study of blood T cells in healthy people across ages. Primed by a sample-barcoded 5' primer and a J-beta primer mix, a second PCR proceeded for roughly 7 to 12 cycles. TCRdb reanalysed the 5' RACE reads using MiXCR and keeps one entry per CDR3 protein. This repertoire shows 600,000 to 1,000,000 distinct CDR3 sequences, 20% to 30% found once; its top ten account for more than 3%. The sample was also reused in another study, on T cells of mothers and their children.

The sample consisted of blood. These receptors were obtained from a boy between 5 and 17 years old in good health.

This chain uses TRBV20-1 with TRBJ2-4, with D uncertain. The germline gives CDR1 DFQATT, CDR2 SNEGSKA (reference sequence). The length of the CDR3 is 13 residues. The germline V and J ends were trimmed by 1 base and 0 bases, with 4 bases remaining between them. CDR3 nucleotides: TGCAGTGCTAGAGCTTTAGCCAAAAACATTCAGTACTTC. Translation gives CSARALAKNIQYF.

V gene TRBV6-2 or TRBV6-3 combines with J gene TRBJ2-6, with a possible D match to TRBD2 (5 bases). Germline loops: CDR1 MNHEY, CDR2 SVGEGT. The V end was cut by 11 bases, the J end by 1 base, with 12 bases between. This CDR3 region has 14 residues. The CDR3 here is CASRGFSGANVLTF. Written as DNA, the CDR3 is TGTGCCTCCCGAGGGTTTTCTGGGGCCAACGTCCTGACTTTC.

The V gene is TRBV7-9, the J gene TRBJ2-5; D is unresolved. Trimming stripped 2 bases from V and 0 bases from J, with 13 bases between. The CDR3 runs 16 residues. The germline V gene has CDR1 SEHNR and CDR2 FQNEAQ (reference sequence). The CDR3 coding sequence is TGTGCCAGCAGCTTAATAGTCCAGGAGAACCAAGAGACCCAGTACTTC. This translates into CASSLIVQENQETQYF.

CDR3 protein: CSAPGRASYNEQFF. CDR3 sequence (DNA): TGCAGTGCCCCAGGGCGGGCATCCTACAATGAGCAGTTCTTC. The rearrangement links TRBV20-1 to TRBJ2-1; D tentatively reads TRBD1 or TRBD2 (5 bases each). The CDR3 length is 14 residues. Trimming removed 6 bases from V and 1 base from J, with 13 bases in between. The germline V gene encodes CDR1 DFQATT and CDR2 SNEGSKA (reference sequence).

The rearrangement links TRBV5-1 to TRBJ1-1; 10 positions match TRBD1. Germline values: CDR1 SGHRS, CDR2 YFSETQ. V gave up 0 bases and J gave up 0 bases; unmatched junction bases: 2. There are 16 residues in the CDR3. The CDR3 loop reads CASSLATGGLNTEAFF. CDR3 in DNA: TGCGCCAGCAGCTTGGCGACAGGGGGCCTGAACACTGAAGCTTTCTTT.

A word on this clonotype: The junction departs from the called germline gene at one end, perhaps through a read error. The chain combines TRBV4-3 with TRBJ2-1; 7 nucleotides align to TRBD1. Germline-derived CDR1 and CDR2 are LGHNA and YSLEER. This CDR3 has 16 residues. In DNA, the CDR3 is TGCGCCAGCAGCCAAGATGACAGGGCCCCTTCCTACGAGCAGCACTTC. It codes for CASSQDDRAPSYEQHF.

This chain connects TRBV24-1 to TRBJ2-1; D not certain. This CDR3 is built from 19 residues. Trimming shortened V by 2 bases and J by 5 bases, and 24 bases separated the two germline ends. The germline V gene encodes CDR1 KGHDR and CDR2 SFDVKD. CDR3 loop: CATSDSVKARVSQDNEQFF. CDR3 nucleotides: TGTGCCACCAGTGATTCGGTGAAGGCCCGGGTTTCTCAAGACAATGAGCAGTTCTTC.

This clonotype was seen more than once but under ten times. This chain joins TRBV28 and TRBJ2-2; the D call may be TRBD1 or TRBD2 (5 bases each). CDR1 is MDHEN and CDR2 is SYDVKM in the germline V gene. The CDR3 is 17 amino acids. Trimming removed 6 bases from V and 1 base from J, with 18 bases in between. CDR3 sequence: CASSRPRDGLNTGELFF. CDR3 DNA sequence: TGTGCCAGCAGCCGGCCCAGGGACGGTTTGAACACCGGGGAGCTGTTTTTT.

Only a few counts were recorded for this clonotype. V and J are TRBV2 and TRBJ2-5, with D tentatively TRBD2 (6 bases). The tail of the sequence fits TRBJ2-7 better, so the J call may be wrong. Germline V gives CDR1 SNHLY, CDR2 FYNNEI. The CDR3 totals 14 residues. CDR3 DNA sequence: TGTGCCAGCAGACCCTCCGGGACTGTCTACGAGCAGTACTTC. It translates to CASRPSGTVYEQYF.

The rearrangement uses TRBV4-2 and TRBJ2-1; TRBD2 matches 9 bases. This CDR3 comprises 16 residues. Trimming at V came to 0 bases and at J to 8 bases, leaving 8 bases not matched to a gene. CDR1 LGHNA and CDR2 YNFKEQ come from the germline V gene. The CDR3 reads CASSQDSGTSIYEQFF. CDR3 DNA sequence: TGTGCCAGCAGCCAAGACTCCGGGACTAGCATCTATGAGCAGTTCTTC.